This T cell receptor (beta chain) was profiled in a study of shared clonotypes between healthy human individuals. As for the study in general: Those who served as donors were a couple of women and a few men between the ages of 18 and 49. The study, taken as a whole, reports: Generally, naive subsets (rather than memory subsets) showed larger estimated richness. Sequencing depth was a factor that was expected to affect clonotype sharing among donors.

Points on this clone: Its antigen remains unknown.

Execution of the assay was at deep level. The data were produced by immunoSEQ multiplex PCR, yet TCRdb's version contains in-frame clones alone and is incomplete. This sample has 110,000 or so clones; around 71% occur once, and the top ten carry 20% to 25%. Trimming removed 5 bases from V and 2 bases from J, with 11 bases in between. Germline loops: CDR1 MGHDK, CDR2 SYGVNS. The CDR3 has 14 amino acids. The receptor was isolated from a woman in her thirties in good health. Material: memory CD8+ T cells sorted from blood. Subset specified: CD45RO+ cells pooled with CCR7-negative TemRA cells. The rearrangement links TRBV25-1 to TRBJ2-3; a weak D match, TRBD2 (6 bases). CDR3: CASSWGEPTDTQYF. The CDR3 region has the DNA TGTGCCAGCAGTTGGGGGGAGCCCACAGATACGCAGTATTTT.